This entry describes one T cell receptor (beta chain). What it binds is unknown. Produced via immunoSEQ multiplex PCR; TCRdb's table is partial and in-frame only. The table records about 180,000 clones, more than 80% of them present only once. The data are from a study of T cell responses to AZD1222 COVID-19 vaccine. General study points: Among vaccine-associated CD4 TCRs, coverage spanned spike, with dominance at 160-218 and 743-854. Researchers took repertoire samples only after the peak T cell response had come. Baseline serology detected seropositivity in only a handful of AZD1222 recipients.

This CDR3 comprises 16 residues. Trimming took 4 bases from V and 2 from J, leaving 15 bases between them. Germline CDR1 is KGHSH and CDR2 is LQKENI. Sequences were derived from peripheral blood, sampled on day 0 of AZD1222 vaccination. The receptor was derived from an adult in good health. The chain has TRBV18 and TRBJ1-3; D unresolved. Here the CDR3 DNA reads TGTGCCAGCTCACAAAGGGCCCGCGAGGCTGGAAACACCATATATTTT. Amino acids: CASSQRAREAGNTIYF.